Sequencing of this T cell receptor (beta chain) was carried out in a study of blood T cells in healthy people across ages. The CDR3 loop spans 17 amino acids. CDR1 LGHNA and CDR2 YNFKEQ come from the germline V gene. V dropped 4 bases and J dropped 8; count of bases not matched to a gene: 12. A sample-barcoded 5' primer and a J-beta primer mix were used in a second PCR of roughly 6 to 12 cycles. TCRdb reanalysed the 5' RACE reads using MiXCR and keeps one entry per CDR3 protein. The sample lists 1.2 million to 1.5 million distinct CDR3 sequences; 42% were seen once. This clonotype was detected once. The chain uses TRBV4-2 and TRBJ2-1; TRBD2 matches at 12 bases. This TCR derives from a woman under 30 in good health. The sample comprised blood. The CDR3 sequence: CASSLGTSGLQGDEQFF. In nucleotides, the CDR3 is TGTGCCAGCAGCCTAGGGACTAGCGGGCTCCAAGGGGATGAGCAGTTCTTC.